This is a list of T cell receptor beta chains from one sample in a study of T cell changes during pregnancy in multiple sclerosis. Sequenced by immunoSEQ multiplex PCR; TCRdb stores in-frame clones only, minus some. Among over 45,000 clones listed, about 90% were seen once. Sequenced material: CD4+ T cells from peripheral blood mononuclear cells, taken after pregnancy. These receptors were taken from a female donor with multiple sclerosis, enrolled in a pregnancy study. CDR3s include the opening cysteine and the closing phenylalanine or tryptophan. D genes are given only for firm matches. Clone sizes are given selectively: once, few, many, or a class where the clone is expanded.

D gene	J gene	V gene	clone size	CDR3 DNA	CDR3 protein
TRBD1	TRBJ2-7	TRBV5-4	-	TGTGCCAGCAGCTTAGACAGGGTCAACGAGCAGTACTTC	CASSLDRVNEQYF
-	TRBJ2-1	TRBV2	-	TGTGCCAGCAGTTTCAGCGGCTACAATGAGCAGTTCTTC	CASSFSGYNEQFF
-	TRBJ1-3	TRBV5-4	-	TGTGCCAGCAGCTTGGGTGGCAGGGTTTCAGGAAACACCATATATTTT	CASSLGGRVSGNTIYF
TRBD2	TRBJ2-5	TRBV9	-	TGTGCCAGCAGCCCCCACCCCACTAGCGGCCAAGAGACCCAGTACTTC	CASSPHPTSGQETQYF
-	TRBJ2-7	TRBV13	-	TGTGCCAGCAGCTCGACCGGGATAAATCCCTTCGAGCAGTACTTC	CASSSTGINPFEQYF
-	TRBJ2-3	TRBV10-3	-	TGTGCCATCAGTGAAAACTACGAGGCAGATACGCAGTATTTT	CAISENYEADTQYF
-	TRBJ2-7	TRBV4-3	-	TGCGCCAGCAGCCAAGATCTTGGAAGTGCGGCCGTTCTCTCCTACGAGCAGTACTTC	CASSQDLGSAAVLSYEQYF
TRBD1	TRBJ2-3	TRBV28	-	TGTGCCAGCAGTTTAGGGGGGACAGGGAGCACAGATACGCAGTATTTT	CASSLGGTGSTDTQYF
-	TRBJ1-2	TRBV28	-	TGTGCCAGCAGTTTTAACCAGGGGCGGTATGGCTACACCTTC	CASSFNQGRYGYTF
TRBD1	TRBJ1-3	TRBV9	-	TGTGCCAGCGGTAGCCGGGACAGGGGGACTGGAAACACCATATATTTT	CASGSRDRGTGNTIYF
-	TRBJ1-4	TRBV9	once	TGTGCCAGCAGCGGGGGAGGTTATAATGAAAAACTGTTTTTT	CASSGGGYNEKLFF
-	TRBJ2-3	TRBV9	-	TGTGCCAGCAGCGTAAGGTTAGCCGGAGCAGATACGCAGTATTTT	CASSVRLAGADTQYF
-	TRBJ1-2	TRBV19	-	TGTGCCAGTAGTATGCAGAGGGCAGGGGCTGGAGGCTACACCTTC	CASSMQRAGAGGYTF
-	TRBJ2-3	TRBV29-1	-	TGCAGCGTTGAAGGCCAGTCGAGCACAGATACGCAGTATTTT	CSVEGQSSTDTQYF
-	TRBJ1-1	TRBV27	-	TGTGCCAGCAGCGAAACGGACACAAACACTGAAGCTTTCTTT	CASSETDTNTEAFF
-	TRBJ2-7	TRBV7-9	-	TGTGCCAGCAGCTTAGCGGGACTCTCCTACGAGCAGTACTTC	CASSLAGLSYEQYF
TRBD2	TRBJ2-1	TRBV13	-	TGTGCCAGCAGCCCCTACTCGCGGGAGAACGGTAAGGCGAGCTACAATGAGCAGTTCTTC	CASSPYSRENGKASYNEQFF
-	TRBJ2-3	TRBV6-5	once	TGTGCCAGCAGAGACACCCCAGGGGGCACAGATACGCAGTATTTT	CASRDTPGGTDTQYF